These 11 T cell receptor beta chains came from one sample sequenced in a study of Graves' ophthalmopathy and Graves' hyperthyroidism. Amplification from RNA transcripts yielded the TCR beta CDR3 regions. Following a first-round RT-PCR that used HTBI primers, a second-round multiplex PCR was carried out. TCRdb re-derived calls from the multiplex PCR reads in MiXCR, one entry per CDR3 protein. The sample lists about 380,000 distinct CDR3 sequences, 15% occurring once. The sequenced material came from peripheral blood. These receptor sequences come from a woman under 30 with stable Graves' hyperthyroidism.

The chain is built from TRBV6-1 and TRBJ1-4; unclear D gene. V was shortened by 3 bases and J by 6 bases, with 8 bases between the two germline ends. CDR1 and CDR2 from the germline V gene are MNHNS and SASEGT. There are 13 residues in the CDR3. The CDR3 nucleotides are TGTGCCAGCAGTGATGGAGGTGATGAAAAACTGTTTTTT. Translated: CASSDGGDEKLFF.

V is TRBV29-1 and J is TRBJ2-5; either TRBD1 or TRBD2 may fit D (5 bases each). The CDR3 length is 11 residues. Germline V gene data show CDR1 as SQVTM and CDR2 as ANQGSEA. Trimming removed 7 bases at V and 5 bases at J, with 11 bases between. The CDR3 protein is CSGDLGETQYF. The CDR3 DNA follows: TGCAGCGGGGACCTCGGGGAGACCCAGTACTTC.

This clonotype came up many times. This chain connects TRBV19 to TRBJ2-2; D possibly corresponds to TRBD2 (5 bases). Trimming pared 6 bases from V and 0 bases from J, leaving 14 bases between. CDR3 size: 16 residues. Germline values: CDR1 LNHDA, CDR2 SQIVND (reference sequence). The CDR3 DNA reads TGTGCCAGTAGGTTTGGAGGCTTTGCGAACACCGGGGAGCTGTTTTTT. This encodes CASRFGGFANTGELFF.

This clonotype was recorded at least ten times. V gene TRBV27 combines with J gene TRBJ1-2, with D maybe TRBD1 (6 bases). Germline values: CDR1 MNHEY, CDR2 SMNVEV (reference sequence). The germline V and J ends were trimmed by 6 bases and 4 bases, with 15 bases remaining between them. CDR3 size: 14 residues. CDR3 amino acids: CASSHQARGYGYTF. For the CDR3, the DNA is TGTGCCAGCAGCCATCAGGCCAGGGGCTATGGCTACACCTTC.

In this sample, this clonotype turned up many times. This chain uses TRBV20-1 with TRBJ2-5; D is unclear. The length of the CDR3 is 12 residues. Trimming took 6 bases from V and 1 from J, leaving 9 bases between them. Germline CDR1 reads DFQATT; CDR2 reads SNEGSKA (reference sequence). CDR3 in amino acids: CSAPRSQETQYF. The CDR3 DNA reads TGCAGTGCCCCGCGGTCCCAAGAGACCCAGTACTTC.

This clonotype has only a few counts. The V call is TRBV7-9, the J call TRBJ2-5; a weak D match, TRBD2 (6 bases). CDR1 SEHNR and CDR2 FQNEAQ come from the germline V gene (reference sequence). This CDR3 region has 15 residues. Trimming removed 3 bases at V and 2 bases at J, with 13 bases between. CDR3 nucleotide sequence: TGTGCCAGCAGCTTCGGCGGAGGGAGGCAAGAGACCCAGTACTTC. Its translation: CASSFGGGRQETQYF.

This clonotype was recorded at least ten times. This chain links TRBV6-2 or TRBV6-3 with TRBJ2-7; 7 bases are a match to TRBD1. With 7 bases clipped from V and 4 bases from J, the junction kept 10 bases outside the gene matches. There are 14 residues in the CDR3. In germline, CDR1 is MNHEY, CDR2 SVGEGT. The DNA of the CDR3 is TGTGCCAGCAAAGACGTCAGGGGGACATACGAGCAGTACTTC. This codes for CASKDVRGTYEQYF.

This clonotype was seen many times. The rearrangement joins TRBV11-1 to TRBJ2-2; 7 nucleotides match TRBD2. J was trimmed by 4 bases and V by 5 bases; bases with no gene match: 16. Germline V lookup: CDR1 SGHAT, CDR2 FQDESV (reference sequence). The CDR3 sequence is 18 residues long. The DNA for the CDR3 is TGTGCCAGCAGCCAACGGACTAGTCACCCGGACCTCACCGGGGAGCTGTTTTTT. Its protein product is CASSQRTSHPDLTGELFF.

This clonotype showed up many times. Lacking the conserved final phenylalanine or tryptophan, this CDR3 likely reflects a read error. The V gene is TRBV20-1, the J gene TRBJ1-1, with D tentatively TRBD1 (5 bases). Trimming pared 3 bases from V and 10 bases from J, leaving 15 bases between. CDR3 length: 12 amino acids. Germline V gene data show CDR1 as DFQATT and CDR2 as SNEGSKA (reference sequence). This CDR3 is CSARFQDKGAFS. The DNA for the CDR3 is TGCAGTGCTAGGTTTCAGGACAAGGGAGCTTTCTCT.

The V and J genes are TRBV7-9 and TRBJ2-2; the D is unclear. The V and J ends lost 4 bases and 7 bases respectively, with 10 bases between them. The length of the CDR3 is 13 residues. Germline V gene lookup returns CDR1 SEHNR and CDR2 FQNEAQ (reference sequence). For the CDR3, the DNA is TGTGCCAGCAGCTACCGAATGGACGGGGAGCTGTTTTTT. Protein sequence: CASSYRMDGELFF.

The rearrangement links TRBV2 to TRBJ2-7; possible D gene TRBD1, 6 bases. This CDR3 spans 14 amino acids. CDR1 and CDR2 (germline): SNHLY, FYNNEI. Trimming removed 7 bases from V and 1 base from J, with 14 bases in between. The CDR3 reads CASNWGRESYEQYF. CDR3 nucleotides: TGTGCCAGCAACTGGGGGCGAGAGTCCTACGAGCAGTACTTC.